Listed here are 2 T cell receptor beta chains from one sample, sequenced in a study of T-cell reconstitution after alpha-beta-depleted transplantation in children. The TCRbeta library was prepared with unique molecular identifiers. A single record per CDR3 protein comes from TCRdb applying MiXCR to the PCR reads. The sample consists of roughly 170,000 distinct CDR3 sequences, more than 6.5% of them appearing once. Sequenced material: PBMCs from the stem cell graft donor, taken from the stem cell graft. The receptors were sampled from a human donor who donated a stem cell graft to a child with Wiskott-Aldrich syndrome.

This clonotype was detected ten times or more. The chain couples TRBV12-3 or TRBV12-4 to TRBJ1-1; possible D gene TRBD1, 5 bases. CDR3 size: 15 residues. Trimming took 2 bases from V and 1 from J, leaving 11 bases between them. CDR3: CASSLLRQGNTEAFF. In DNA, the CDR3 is TGTGCCAGCAGTTTATTACGGCAGGGGAACACTGAAGCTTTCTTT.

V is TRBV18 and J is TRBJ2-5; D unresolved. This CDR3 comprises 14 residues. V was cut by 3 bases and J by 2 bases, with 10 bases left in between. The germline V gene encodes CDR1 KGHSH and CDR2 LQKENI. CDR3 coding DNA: TGTGCCAGCTCACCGACGCGAAAGCAAGAGACCCAGTACTTC. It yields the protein CASSPTRKQETQYF.